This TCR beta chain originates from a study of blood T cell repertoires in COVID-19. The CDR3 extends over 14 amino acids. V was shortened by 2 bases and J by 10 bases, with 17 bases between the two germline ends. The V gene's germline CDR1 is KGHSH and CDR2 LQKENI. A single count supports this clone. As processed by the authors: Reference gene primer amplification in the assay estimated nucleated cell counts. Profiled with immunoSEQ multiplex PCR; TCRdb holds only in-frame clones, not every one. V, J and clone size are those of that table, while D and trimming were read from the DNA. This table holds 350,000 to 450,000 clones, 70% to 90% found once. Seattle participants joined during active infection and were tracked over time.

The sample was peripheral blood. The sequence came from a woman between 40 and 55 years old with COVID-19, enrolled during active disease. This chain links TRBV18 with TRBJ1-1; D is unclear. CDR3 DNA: TGTGCCAGCTCACCAAACCAGGTAACCTATGGAGCTTTCTTT. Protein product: CASSPNQVTYGAFF.